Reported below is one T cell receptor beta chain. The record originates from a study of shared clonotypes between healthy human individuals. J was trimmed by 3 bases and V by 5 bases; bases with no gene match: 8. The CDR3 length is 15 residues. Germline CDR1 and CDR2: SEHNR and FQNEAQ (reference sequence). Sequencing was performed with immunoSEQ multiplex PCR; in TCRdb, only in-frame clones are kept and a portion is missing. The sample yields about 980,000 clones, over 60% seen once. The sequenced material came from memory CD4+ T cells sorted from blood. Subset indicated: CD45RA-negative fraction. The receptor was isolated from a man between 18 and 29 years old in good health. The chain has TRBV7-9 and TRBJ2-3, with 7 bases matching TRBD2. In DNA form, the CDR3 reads TGTGCCAGCAGCGCCCCGTTGGGGGGGACAGATACGCAGTATTTT. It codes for CASSAPLGGTDTQYF. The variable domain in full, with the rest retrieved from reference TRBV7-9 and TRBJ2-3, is DTGVSQNPRHKITKRGQNVTFRCDPISEHNRLYWYRQTLGQGPEFLTYFQNEAQLEKSRLLSDRFSAERPKGSFSTLEIQRTEQGDSAMYLCASSAPLGGTDTQYFGPGTRLTVL.